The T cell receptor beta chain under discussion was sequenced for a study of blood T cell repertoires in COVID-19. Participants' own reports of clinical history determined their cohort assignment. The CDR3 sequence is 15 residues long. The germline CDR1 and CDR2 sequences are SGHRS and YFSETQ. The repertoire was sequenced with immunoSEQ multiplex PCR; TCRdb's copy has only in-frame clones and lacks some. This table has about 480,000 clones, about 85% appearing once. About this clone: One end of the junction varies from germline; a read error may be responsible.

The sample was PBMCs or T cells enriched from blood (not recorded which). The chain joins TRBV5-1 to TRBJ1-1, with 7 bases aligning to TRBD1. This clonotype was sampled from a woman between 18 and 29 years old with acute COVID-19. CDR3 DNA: TGCGCCAGCAGCTTGGACCCCGGGACAGAATTGCGCCTGCTCTTT. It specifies CASSLDPGTELRLLF.